This T cell receptor beta chain emerged from a study of human T cells and chemical hapten exposure. TCRdb called the RACE reads again in MiXCR, with one record for every CDR3 protein. The sample has tens of thousands of distinct CDR3 sequences, 9.6% seen once. Specified time point: patch test 2, 6 weeks after DPC sensitization. Treatment here: therapeutic diphenylcyclopropenone sensitization with weekly scalp DPC. Before extraction, the whole blood was not fractionated, and total RNA was taken from it. Blood sampling occurred before each patch-test application. Trimming took off 5 bases at V and 0 bases at J, with 10 bases between the two ends. In germline, CDR1 is MDHEN, CDR2 SYDVKM. There are 14 residues in the CDR3.

The genes are TRBV28 and TRBJ1-2; D not certain. Sequencing was performed on whole blood, taken in connection with sensitization to the hapten diphenylcyclopropenone (DPC). This clonotype was sampled from a woman aged 25 to 39 with alopecia areata. Some clones in this sample may be carry-over from other donors' samples. CDR3 sequence: CASSLSNPNYGYTF. The DNA for the CDR3 is TGTGCCAGCAGTCTTAGTAATCCTAACTATGGCTACACCTTC.